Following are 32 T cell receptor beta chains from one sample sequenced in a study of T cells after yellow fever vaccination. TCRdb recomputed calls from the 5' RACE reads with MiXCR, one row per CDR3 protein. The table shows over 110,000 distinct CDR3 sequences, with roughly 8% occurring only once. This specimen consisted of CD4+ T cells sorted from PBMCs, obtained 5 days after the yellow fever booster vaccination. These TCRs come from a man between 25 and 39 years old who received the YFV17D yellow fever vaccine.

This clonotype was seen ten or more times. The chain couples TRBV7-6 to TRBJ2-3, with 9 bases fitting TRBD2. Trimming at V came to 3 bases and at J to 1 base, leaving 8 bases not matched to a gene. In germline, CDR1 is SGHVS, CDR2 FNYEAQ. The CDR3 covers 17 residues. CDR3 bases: TGTGCCAGCAGCTTGAGGGCGGGAGGGTTCGGCACAGATACGCAGTATTTT. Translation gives CASSLRAGGFGTDTQYF.

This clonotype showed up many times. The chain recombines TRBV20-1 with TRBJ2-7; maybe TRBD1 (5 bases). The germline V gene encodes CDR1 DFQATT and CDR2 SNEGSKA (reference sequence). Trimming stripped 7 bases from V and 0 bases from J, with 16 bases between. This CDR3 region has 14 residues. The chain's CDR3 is CSGPYRISSYEQYF. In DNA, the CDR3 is TGCAGTGGCCCCTACAGGATTAGCTCCTACGAGCAGTACTTC.

The CDR3 sequence: CAISESTSGPGLAREQFF. The CDR3 region has the DNA TGTGCCATCAGTGAGTCGACTAGCGGGCCCGGCCTAGCCCGTGAGCAGTTCTTC. V usage is TRBV10-3 and J usage is TRBJ2-1; TRBD2 matches 10 bases. The CDR3 has 18 amino acids. Losses at the gene ends were 0 bases for V and 9 bases for J; bases not matched to a gene: 14. The germline V gene encodes CDR1 ENHRY and CDR2 SYGVKD.

This CDR3 is CASSVLAGLQETQYF. CDR3 coding DNA: TGTGCCAGCAGCGTACTAGCGGGCCTCCAAGAGACCCAGTACTTC. The V call is TRBV7-2, the J call TRBJ2-5; 9 bases align to TRBD2. Germline V gives CDR1 SGHTA, CDR2 FQGNSA. The CDR3 consists of 15 residues. V was pared by 5 bases and J by 1 base, with 5 bases of the junction left unmatched.

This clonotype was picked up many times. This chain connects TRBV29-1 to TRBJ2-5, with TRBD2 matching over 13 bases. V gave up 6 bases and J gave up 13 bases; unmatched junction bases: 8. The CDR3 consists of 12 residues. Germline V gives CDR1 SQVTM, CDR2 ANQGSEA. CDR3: CSVRLAGGVLYF. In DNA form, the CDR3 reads TGCAGCGTCCGACTAGCGGGAGGTGTTCTGTACTTC. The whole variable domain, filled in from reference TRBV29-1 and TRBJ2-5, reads SAVISQKPSRDICQRGTSLTIQCQVDSQVTMMFWYRQQPGQSLTLIATANQGSEATYESGFVIDKFPISRPNLTFSTLTVSNMSPEDSSIYLCSVRLAGGVLYFGPGTRLLVL.

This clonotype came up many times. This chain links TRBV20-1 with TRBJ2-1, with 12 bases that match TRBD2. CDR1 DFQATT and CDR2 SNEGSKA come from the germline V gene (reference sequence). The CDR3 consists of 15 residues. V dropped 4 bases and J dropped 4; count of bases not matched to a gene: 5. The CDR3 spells CSATPGTSGYNEQFF. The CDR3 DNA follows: TGCAGTGCTACCCCCGGGACTAGCGGGTACAATGAGCAGTTCTTC.

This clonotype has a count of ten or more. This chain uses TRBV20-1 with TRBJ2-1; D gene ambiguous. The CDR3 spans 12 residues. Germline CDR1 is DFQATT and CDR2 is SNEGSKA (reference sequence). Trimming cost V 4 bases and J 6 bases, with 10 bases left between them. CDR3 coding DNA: TGCAGTGCTATCGAACTAACCAATGAGCAGTTCTTC. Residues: CSAIELTNEQFF.

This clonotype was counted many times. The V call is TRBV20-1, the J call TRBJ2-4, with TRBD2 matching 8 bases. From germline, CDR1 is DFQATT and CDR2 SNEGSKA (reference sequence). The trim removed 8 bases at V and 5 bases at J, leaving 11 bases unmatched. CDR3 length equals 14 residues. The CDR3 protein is CSSAVSGMENIQYF. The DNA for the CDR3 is TGCAGTTCCGCCGTTAGCGGGATGGAAAACATTCAGTACTTC.

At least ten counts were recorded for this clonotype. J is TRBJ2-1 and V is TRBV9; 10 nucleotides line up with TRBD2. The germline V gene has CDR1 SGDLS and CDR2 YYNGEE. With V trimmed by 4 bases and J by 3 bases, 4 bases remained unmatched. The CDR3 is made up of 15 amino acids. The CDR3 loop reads CASSRTSGVYNEQFF. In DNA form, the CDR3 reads TGTGCCAGCAGCCGAACTAGCGGGGTCTACAATGAGCAGTTCTTC.

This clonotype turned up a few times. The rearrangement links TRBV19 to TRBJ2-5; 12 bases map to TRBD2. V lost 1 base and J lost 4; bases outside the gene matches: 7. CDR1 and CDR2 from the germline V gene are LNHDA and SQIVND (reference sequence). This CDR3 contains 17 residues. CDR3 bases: TGTGCCAGTAGTATAGCCCGACTAGCGGGAGACGGAGAGACCCAGTACTTC. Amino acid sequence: CASSIARLAGDGETQYF.

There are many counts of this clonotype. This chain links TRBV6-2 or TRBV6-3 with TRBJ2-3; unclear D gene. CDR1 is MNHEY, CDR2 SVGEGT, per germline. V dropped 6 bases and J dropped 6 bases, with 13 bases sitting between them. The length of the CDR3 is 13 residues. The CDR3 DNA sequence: TGTGCCAGCAGAGGACCTCGGCGGGATACGCAGTATTTT. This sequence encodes CASRGPRRDTQYF.

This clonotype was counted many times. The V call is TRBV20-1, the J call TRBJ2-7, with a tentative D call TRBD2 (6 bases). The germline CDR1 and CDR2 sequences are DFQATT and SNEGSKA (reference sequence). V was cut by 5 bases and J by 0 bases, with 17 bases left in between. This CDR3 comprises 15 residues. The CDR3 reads CSAGGSGRGSYEQYF. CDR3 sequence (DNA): TGCAGTGCTGGGGGTAGTGGGCGGGGCTCCTACGAGCAGTACTTC.

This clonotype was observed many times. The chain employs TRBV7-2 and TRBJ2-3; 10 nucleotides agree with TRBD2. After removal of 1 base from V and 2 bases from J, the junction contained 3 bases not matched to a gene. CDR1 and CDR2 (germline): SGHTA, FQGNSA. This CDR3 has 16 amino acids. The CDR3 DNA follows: TGTGCCAGCAGCTTAGGGACTAGCGGAAACACAGATACGCAGTATTTT. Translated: CASSLGTSGNTDTQYF.

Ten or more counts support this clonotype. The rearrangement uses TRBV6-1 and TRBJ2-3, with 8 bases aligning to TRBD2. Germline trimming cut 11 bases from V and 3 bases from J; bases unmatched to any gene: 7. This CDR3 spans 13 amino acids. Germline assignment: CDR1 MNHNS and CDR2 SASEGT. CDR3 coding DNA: TGTGCCCTCGGGGGGGGCTCGACAGATACGCAGTATTTT. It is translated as CALGGGSTDTQYF.

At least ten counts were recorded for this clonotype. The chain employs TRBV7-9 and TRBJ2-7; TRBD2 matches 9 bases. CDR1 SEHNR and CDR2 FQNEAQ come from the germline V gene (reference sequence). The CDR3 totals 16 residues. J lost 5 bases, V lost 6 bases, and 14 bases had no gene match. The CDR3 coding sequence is TGTGCCAGCAGTCCAGGGATCTTAGCGGGAGTAAACGAGCAGTACTTC. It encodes CASSPGILAGVNEQYF.

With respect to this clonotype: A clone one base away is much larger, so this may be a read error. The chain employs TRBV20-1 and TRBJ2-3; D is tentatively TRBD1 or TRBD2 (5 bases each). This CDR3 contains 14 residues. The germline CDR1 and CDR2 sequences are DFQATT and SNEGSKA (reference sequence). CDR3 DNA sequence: TGCAGTGCCAGAGGGGCAGGGCGCACAGATACGCAGTATTTT. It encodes CSARGAGRTDTQYF.

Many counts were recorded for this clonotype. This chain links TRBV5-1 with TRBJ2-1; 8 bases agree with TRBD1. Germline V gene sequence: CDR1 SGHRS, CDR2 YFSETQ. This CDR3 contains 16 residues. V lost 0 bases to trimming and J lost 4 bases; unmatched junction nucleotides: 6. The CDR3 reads CASSLADRTGYNEQFF. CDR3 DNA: TGCGCCAGCAGCTTGGCCGACCGGACAGGGTACAATGAGCAGTTCTTC.

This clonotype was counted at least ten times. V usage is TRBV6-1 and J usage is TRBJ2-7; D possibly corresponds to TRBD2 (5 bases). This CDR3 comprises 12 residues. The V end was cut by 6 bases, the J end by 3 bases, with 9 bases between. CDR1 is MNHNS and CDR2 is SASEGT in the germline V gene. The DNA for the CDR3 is TGTGCCAGCAGCGAGGACTTCTACGAGCAGTACTTC. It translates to CASSEDFYEQYF.

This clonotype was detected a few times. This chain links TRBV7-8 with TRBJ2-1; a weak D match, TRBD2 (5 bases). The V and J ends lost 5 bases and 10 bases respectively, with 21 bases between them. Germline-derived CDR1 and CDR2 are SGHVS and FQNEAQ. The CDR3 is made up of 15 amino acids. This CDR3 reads CASSAFFGQGGEQFF. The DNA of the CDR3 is TGTGCCAGCAGCGCCTTCTTTGGGCAAGGCGGGGAGCAGTTCTTC.

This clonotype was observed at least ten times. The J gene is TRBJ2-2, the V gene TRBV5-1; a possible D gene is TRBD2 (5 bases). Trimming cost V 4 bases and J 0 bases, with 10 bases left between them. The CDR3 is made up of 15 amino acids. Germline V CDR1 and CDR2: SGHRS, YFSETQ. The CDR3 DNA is TGCGCCAGCAGCATGGCGGGCGCGAACACCGGGGAGCTGTTTTTT. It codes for CASSMAGANTGELFF.

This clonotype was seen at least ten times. CDR3 DNA sequence: TGCGCCAGCAGCCAGGCCTCCCCATCGAACACCGGGGAGCTGTTTTTT. Translating gives CASSQASPSNTGELFF. The rearrangement uses TRBV4-3 and TRBJ2-2; D ambiguous. Germline CDR1 LGHNA, CDR2 YSLEER. There are 16 residues in the CDR3. Trimming removed 3 bases at V and 0 bases at J, with 11 bases between.

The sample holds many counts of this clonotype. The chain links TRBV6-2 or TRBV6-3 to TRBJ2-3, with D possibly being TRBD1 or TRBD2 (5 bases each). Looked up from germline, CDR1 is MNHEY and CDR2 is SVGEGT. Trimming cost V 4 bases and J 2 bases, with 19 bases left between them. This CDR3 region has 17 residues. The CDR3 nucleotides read TGTGCCAGCAGTTCAAACGATCCGGGACCTTTCACAGATACGCAGTATTTT. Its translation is CASSSNDPGPFTDTQYF.

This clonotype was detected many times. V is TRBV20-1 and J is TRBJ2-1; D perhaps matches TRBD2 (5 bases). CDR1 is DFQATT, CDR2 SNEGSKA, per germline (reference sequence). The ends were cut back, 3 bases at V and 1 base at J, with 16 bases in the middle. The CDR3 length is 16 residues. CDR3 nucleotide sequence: TGCAGTGCTAGTGTATCTAGCCGCGCGTCCTACAATGAGCAGTTCTTC. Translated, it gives CSASVSSRASYNEQFF.

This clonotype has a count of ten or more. The chain's CDR3 is CASRLTGTNTGELFF. CDR3 in DNA: TGTGCCAGTAGATTGACAGGGACGAACACCGGGGAGCTGTTTTTT. The V call is TRBV19, the J call TRBJ2-2; 7 bases agree with TRBD1. V gave up 6 bases and J gave up 0 bases; unmatched junction bases: 4. Germline CDR1 and CDR2: LNHDA and SQIVND (reference sequence). This CDR3 spans 15 amino acids. Based on the CDR3 plus reference TRBV19 and TRBJ2-2, the full variable domain is DGGITQSPKYLFRKEGQNVTLSCEQNLNHDAMYWYRQDPGQGLRLIYYSQIVNDFQKGDIAEGYSVSREKKESFPLTVTSAQKNPTAFYLCASRLTGTNTGELFFGEGSRLTVL.

CDR3 residues: CAWGGSAREQFF. Written as DNA, the CDR3 is TGTGCCTGGGGAGGTAGCGCGAGGGAGCAGTTCTTC. The V call is TRBV30, the J call TRBJ2-1; D possibly corresponds to TRBD2 (5 bases). Germline V CDR1 and CDR2: GTSNPN, SVGIG (reference sequence). The CDR3 totals 12 residues. The ends were cut back, 5 bases at V and 10 bases at J, with 15 bases in the middle.

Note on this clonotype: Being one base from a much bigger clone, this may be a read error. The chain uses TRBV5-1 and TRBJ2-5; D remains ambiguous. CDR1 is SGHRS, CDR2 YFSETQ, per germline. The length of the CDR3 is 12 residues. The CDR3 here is CASSTGQDTQYF. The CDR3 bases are TGCGCCAGCAGCACCGGCCAAGACACCCAGTACTTC.

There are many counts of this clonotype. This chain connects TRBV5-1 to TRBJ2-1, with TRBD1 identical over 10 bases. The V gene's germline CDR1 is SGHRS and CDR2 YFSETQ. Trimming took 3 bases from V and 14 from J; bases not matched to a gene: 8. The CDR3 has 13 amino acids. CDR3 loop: CASSSSPGTGEFF. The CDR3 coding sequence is TGCGCCAGCAGCTCCTCCCCCGGGACAGGGGAGTTCTTC. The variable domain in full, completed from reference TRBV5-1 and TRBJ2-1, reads KAGVTQTPRYLIKTRGQQVTLSCSPISGHRSVSWYQQTPGQGLQFLFEYFSETQRNKGNFPGRFSGRQFSNSRSEMNVSTLELGDSALYLCASSSSPGTGEFFGPGTRLTVL.

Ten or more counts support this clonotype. The CDR3 loop reads CASSLDSRGNSPLHF. DNA for the CDR3: TGTGCCAGCAGTCTAGACAGTCGGGGGAATTCACCCCTCCACTTT. The chain couples TRBV28 to TRBJ1-6; maybe TRBD1 (5 bases). Germline V CDR1 and CDR2: MDHEN, SYDVKM. This CDR3 region has 15 residues. V lost 5 bases to trimming and J lost 7 bases, with 15 bases between them.

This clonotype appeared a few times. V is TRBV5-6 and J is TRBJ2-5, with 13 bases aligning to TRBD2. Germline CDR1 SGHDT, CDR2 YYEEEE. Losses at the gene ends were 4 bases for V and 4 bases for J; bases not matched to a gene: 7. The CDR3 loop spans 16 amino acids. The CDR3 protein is CASSPRLAGGRETQYF. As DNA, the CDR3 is TGTGCCAGCAGCCCCAGACTAGCGGGAGGCCGAGAGACCCAGTACTTC. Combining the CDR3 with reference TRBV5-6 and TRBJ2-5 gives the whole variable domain DAGVTQSPTHLIKTRGQQVTLRCSPKSGHDTVSWYQQALGQGPQFIFQYYEEEERQRGNFPDRFSGHQFPNYSSELNVNALLLGDSALYLCASSPRLAGGRETQYFGPGTRLLVL.

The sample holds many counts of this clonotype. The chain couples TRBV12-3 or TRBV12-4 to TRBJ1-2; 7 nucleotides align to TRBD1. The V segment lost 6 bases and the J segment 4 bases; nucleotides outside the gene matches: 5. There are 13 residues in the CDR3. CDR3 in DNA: TGTGCCAGCAGCACAGGGGCGATCTATGGCTACACCTTC. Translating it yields CASSTGAIYGYTF.

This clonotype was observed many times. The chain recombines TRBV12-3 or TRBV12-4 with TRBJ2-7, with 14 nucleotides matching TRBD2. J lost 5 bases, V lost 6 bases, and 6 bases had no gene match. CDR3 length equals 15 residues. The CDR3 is CASRPPGLAGDEQYF. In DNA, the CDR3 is TGTGCCAGCAGGCCACCGGGACTAGCGGGAGACGAGCAGTACTTC.

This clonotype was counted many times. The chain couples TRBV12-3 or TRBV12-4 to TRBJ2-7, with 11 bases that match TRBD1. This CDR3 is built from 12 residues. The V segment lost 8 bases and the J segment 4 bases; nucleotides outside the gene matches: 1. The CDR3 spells CASGTGGYEQYF. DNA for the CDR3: TGTGCCAGCGGGACAGGGGGGTACGAGCAGTACTTC.